Each of the 18 T cell receptor beta chains below was sequenced from the same sample in a study of beta chain features in type 1 diabetes. The entirety of the isolated RNA underwent reverse transcription, so expressed TCRB transcripts were sequenced. TCRdb's table, derived via immunoSEQ multiplex PCR, lists solely in-frame clones and lacks some. The sample holds hundreds of thousands of clones, 9.5% to 13% seen once. Their antigen targets remain unknown. Study-level findings and limits: Among all four CD4+ subsets, Type 1 diabetes patients had TCRB CDR3s that were moderately but significantly shorter.

Material: naive CD4+ T cells from blood. These receptors were obtained from a young man with type 1 diabetes.

This clone turned up a few times. This sequence joins TRBV4-2 and TRBJ2-2; D unresolved. Trimming cost V 2 bases and J 0 bases, with 10 bases left between them. Germline loops: CDR1 LGHNA, CDR2 YNFKEQ. This CDR3 region has 16 residues. Here the CDR3 DNA reads TGTGCCAGCAGCCAAAACTCCCTACCGAACACCGGGGAGCTGTTTTTT. This gives the protein CASSQNSLPNTGELFF.

In nucleotides, the CDR3 is TGTGCCAGCAGCTCCCAGGGAAGCGCAACTAATGAAAAACTGTTTTTT. Translating it yields CASSSQGSATNEKLFF. The V call is TRBV7-9, the J call TRBJ1-4; the D gene is possibly TRBD1 (5 bases). The length of the CDR3 is 16 residues. Trimming stripped 4 bases from V and 0 bases from J, with 12 bases between. CDR1 is SEHNR and CDR2 is FQNEAQ in the germline V gene (reference sequence).

This clone appeared a few times. V usage is TRBV9 and J usage is TRBJ1-1; 9 nucleotides agree with TRBD1. The junction had 3 bases not matched to a gene; V was cut back by 2 bases and J by 4 bases. The CDR3 runs to 14 residues. CDR1 is SGDLS, CDR2 YYNGEE, per germline. The CDR3 sequence is CASSVGQGVTEAFF. The CDR3 nucleotides read TGTGCCAGCAGCGTGGGACAGGGAGTCACTGAAGCTTTCTTT.

This clone has only a few counts. This rearrangement joins TRBV10-3 to TRBJ2-7; 7 bases agree with TRBD1. CDR3 length: 14 amino acids. CDR1 ENHRY and CDR2 SYGVKD come from the germline V gene. The ends lost 5 bases at V and 5 bases at J; junction bases unmatched: 9. In DNA form, the CDR3 reads TGTGCCATCAGTCCTAGACAGGGATTCCACGAGCAGTACTTC. This codes for CAISPRQGFHEQYF.

This clone was counted only a few times. This chain uses TRBV5-1 with TRBJ2-5, with TRBD1 as a possible D gene (6 bases). The V end was cut by 3 bases, the J end by 5 bases, with 20 bases between. Per the germline V gene, CDR1 is SGHRS and CDR2 is YFSETQ. The CDR3 runs 16 residues. The CDR3 protein is CASSSYTGQPQETQYF. For the CDR3, the DNA is TGCGCCAGCAGCTCCTACACCGGACAGCCGCAGGAGACCCAGTACTTC.

This clone was picked up a small number of times. This chain uses TRBV29-1 with TRBJ2-7; 9 bases match TRBD2. The CDR3 spans 15 residues. V gave up 6 bases and J gave up 2 bases; unmatched junction bases: 11. Germline CDR1 and CDR2: SQVTM and ANQGSEA. The CDR3 nucleotides read TGCAGCGTCCGCCTGTCTAGCGGGGTAGCCTACGAGCAGTACTTC. Its translation: CSVRLSSGVAYEQYF.

The chain links TRBV15 to TRBJ1-2; TRBD1 agrees at 7 bases. CDR3 length: 15 amino acids. Unmatched junction bases numbered 9, after V lost 0 bases and J lost 8 bases. CDR1 is LNHNV and CDR2 is YYDKDF in the germline V gene (reference sequence). CDR3 sequence (DNA): TGTGCCACCAGCAGAGACTTAGGACGACAGGGAGGCTACACCTTC. Amino acids: CATSRDLGRQGGYTF.

This chain links TRBV28 with TRBJ2-3; D gene unclear. The germline V gene has CDR1 MDHEN and CDR2 SYDVKM. The ends were cut back, 4 bases at V and 2 bases at J, with 10 bases in the middle. The CDR3 is made up of 14 amino acids. CDR3 sequence: CASSSRFLTDTQYF. In nucleotides, the CDR3 is TGTGCCAGCAGTTCCCGGTTCCTCACAGATACGCAGTATTTT.

The chain joins TRBV7-8 to TRBJ2-5, with a possible D match to TRBD2 (5 bases). The germline gives CDR1 SGHVS, CDR2 FQNEAQ. V lost 5 bases, J lost 5 bases, and 12 bases lay in between. This CDR3 is built from 13 residues. The CDR3 here is CASSPGRRETQYF. CDR3 nucleotide sequence: TGTGCCAGCAGCCCGGGCAGGAGGGAGACCCAGTACTTC.

Remarks on this clone: Other DNA sequences in the sample encode the same CDR3. The chain joins TRBV4-2 to TRBJ2-3; 11 bases align to TRBD2. Germline CDR1 reads LGHNA; CDR2 reads YNFKEQ. Trimming took 1 base from V and 0 from J; bases not matched to a gene: 0. CDR3 length: 16 amino acids. The DNA of the CDR3 is TGTGCCAGCAGCCAAGGGACTAGCGGGAGCACAGATACGCAGTATTTT. It yields the protein CASSQGTSGSTDTQYF.

This clone occurred a few times. The chain employs TRBV4-3 and TRBJ1-5; D may be TRBD1 (5 bases). The CDR3 consists of 13 residues. CDR1 and CDR2 (germline): LGHNA, YSLEER. Trimming took 4 bases from V and 4 from J, leaving 8 bases between them. Here the CDR3 reads CASSRGLNQPQHF. The CDR3 coding sequence is TGCGCCAGCAGCCGGGGACTGAATCAGCCCCAGCATTTT.

The chain combines TRBV4-1 with TRBJ2-7; possibly TRBD1 for D (6 bases). V shed 1 base and J shed 6 bases, with 19 bases lying between them. This CDR3 has 16 amino acids. CDR1 and CDR2 (germline): MGHRA, YSYEKL. The CDR3 DNA reads TGCGCCAGCAGCCAAGCGTTCGGCAGGGGACGGAGCGAGCAGTACTTC. Amino acid sequence: CASSQAFGRGRSEQYF.

This clone was counted only a few times. Other nucleotide sequences in the sample specify the same CDR3. This chain connects TRBV7-2 to TRBJ2-1; possibly TRBD2 for D (5 bases). CDR3 length: 15 residues. CDR1 SGHTA and CDR2 FQGNSA come from the germline V gene. V lost 1 base and J lost 0, with 7 bases in between. The chain's CDR3 is CASSLVGSSYNEQFF. CDR3 DNA sequence: TGTGCCAGCAGCTTAGTAGGGAGCTCCTACAATGAGCAGTTCTTC.

In its sample, this clone was seen a few times. The V and J genes are TRBV6-6 and TRBJ2-7; 7 bases are a match to TRBD1. CDR3 length: 14 amino acids. V was clipped by 2 bases and J by 3 bases; unmatched bases: 4. The germline V gene encodes CDR1 MNHNY and CDR2 SVGAGI (reference sequence). CDR3 bases: TGTGCCAGCAGTTACATAGGGGGCGGCTACGAGCAGTACTTC. Amino acids: CASSYIGGGYEQYF.

The V and J genes are TRBV5-8 and TRBJ2-7, with D unresolved. This CDR3 has 13 residues. In germline, CDR1 is SGHTS, CDR2 YDEGEE. Trimming pared 5 bases from V and 3 bases from J, leaving 12 bases between. The CDR3 nucleotides are TGTGCCAGCAGGAACAGAGTCGACTACGAGCAGTACTTC. Translated: CASRNRVDYEQYF.

The chain employs TRBV30 and TRBJ2-3; 10 bases align to TRBD2. The V gene's germline CDR1 is GTSNPN and CDR2 SVGIG (reference sequence). With V trimmed by 7 bases and J by 0 bases, 4 bases remained unmatched. The CDR3 is made up of 14 amino acids. The CDR3 DNA is TGTGCCTACCTAGCGGGGGTTAGCACAGATACGCAGTATTTT. Its protein product is CAYLAGVSTDTQYF.

J is TRBJ1-2 and V is TRBV2; 8 bases fit TRBD1. From germline, CDR1 is SNHLY and CDR2 FYNNEI. CDR3 size: 13 residues. The V segment lost 5 bases and the J segment 10 bases; nucleotides outside the gene matches: 9. CDR3 protein: CASSYTGQGLYTF. For the CDR3, the DNA is TGTGCCAGCAGTTACACCGGACAGGGCCTCTACACCTTC.

The chain recombines TRBV25-1 with TRBJ1-5; maybe TRBD1 (6 bases). Germline-derived CDR1 and CDR2 are MGHDK and SYGVNS. CDR3 size: 13 residues. V was shortened by 7 bases and J by 6 bases, with 13 bases between the two germline ends. CDR3 loop: CASTRGEGQPQHF. The CDR3 coding sequence is TGTGCCAGCACCAGGGGCGAGGGTCAGCCCCAGCATTTT.